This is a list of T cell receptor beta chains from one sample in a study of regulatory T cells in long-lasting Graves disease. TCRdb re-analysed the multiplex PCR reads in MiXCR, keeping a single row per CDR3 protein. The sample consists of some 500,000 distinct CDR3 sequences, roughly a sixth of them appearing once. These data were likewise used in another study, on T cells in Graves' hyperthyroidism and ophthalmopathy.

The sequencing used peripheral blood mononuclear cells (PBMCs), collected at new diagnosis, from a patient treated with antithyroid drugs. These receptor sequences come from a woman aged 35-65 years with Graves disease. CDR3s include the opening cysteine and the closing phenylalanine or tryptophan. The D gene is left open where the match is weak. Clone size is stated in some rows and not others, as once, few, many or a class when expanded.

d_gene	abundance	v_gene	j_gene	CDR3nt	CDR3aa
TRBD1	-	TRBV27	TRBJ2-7	TGTGCCAGCAGTTCTGGGACAGGGGGGGCCTACGAGCAGTACTTC	CASSSGTGGAYEQYF
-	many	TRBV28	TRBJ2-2	TGTGCCAGCAGTCCTCCCTCGGGTACGAACACCGGGGAGCTGTTTTTT	CASSPPSGTNTGELFF
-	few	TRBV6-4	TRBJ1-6	TGTGCCAGCAGTTACTCGATAGGGACGGTGACGAATTCACCCCTCCACTTT	CASSYSIGTVTNSPLHF
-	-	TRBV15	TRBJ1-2	TGTGCCACCAGCAGAGATGGGGGACGGGCTAACTATGGCTACACCTTC	CATSRDGGRANYGYTF
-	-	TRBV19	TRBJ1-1	TGTGCCAGTAGTACCCACGGGGTAGCGGGCACTGAAGCTTTCTTT	CASSTHGVAGTEAFF
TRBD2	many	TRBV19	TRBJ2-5	TGTGCCAGTAGCTCCCCTGGTGGGAGCGGGGGGGAGACCCAGTACTTC	CASSSPGGSGGETQYF
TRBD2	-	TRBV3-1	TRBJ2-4	TGTGCCAGCAGCCCCTTAGCGGGGGGGGGAGCCAAAAACATTCAGTACTTC	CASSPLAGGGAKNIQYF
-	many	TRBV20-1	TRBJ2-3	TGCAGTGCTAGAGATCCCGCAGGGGTAGCAGATACGCAGTATTTT	CSARDPAGVADTQYF
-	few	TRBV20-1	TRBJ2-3	TGCAGTGTCCGGGAACAGCACACAGATACGCAGTATTTT	CSVREQHTDTQYF
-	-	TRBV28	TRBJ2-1	TGTGCCAGCAGTTTGAGGACACCAAACGAGCAGTTCTTC	CASSLRTPNEQFF
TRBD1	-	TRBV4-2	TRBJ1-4	TGTGCCAGCAGCCAGGCCGACAGGGTCGAAAAACTGTTTTTT	CASSQADRVEKLFF